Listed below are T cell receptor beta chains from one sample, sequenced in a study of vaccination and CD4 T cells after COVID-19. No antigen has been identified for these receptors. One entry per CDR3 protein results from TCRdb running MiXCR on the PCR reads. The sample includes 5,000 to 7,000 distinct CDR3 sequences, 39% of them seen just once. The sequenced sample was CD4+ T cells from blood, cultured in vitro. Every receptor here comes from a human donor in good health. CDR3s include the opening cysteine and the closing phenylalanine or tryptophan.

CDR3 protein: CASSRGLTEAFF; V gene: TRBV6-1
CDR3 protein: CSARDHIYGYTF; V gene: TRBV20-1
CDR3 protein: CASSLDTANYGYTF; V gene: TRBV5-1
CDR3 protein: CASSTTRGNQPQHF; V gene: TRBV19
CDR3 protein: CSARVLAGGSNEQFF; V gene: TRBV20-1
CDR3 protein: CATSDRRTGSNEQFF; V gene: TRBV24-1
CDR3 protein: CASRGTVTYEQYF; V gene: TRBV6-1
CDR3 protein: CASSRARQGMESNQPQHF; V gene: TRBV7-9
CDR3 protein: CASSYGGDNQPQHF; V gene: TRBV6-2/TRBV6-3
CDR3 protein: CASSTSDRGDNQPQHF; V gene: TRBV19
CDR3 protein: CASSPGAVLEVNTEAFF; V gene: TRBV27